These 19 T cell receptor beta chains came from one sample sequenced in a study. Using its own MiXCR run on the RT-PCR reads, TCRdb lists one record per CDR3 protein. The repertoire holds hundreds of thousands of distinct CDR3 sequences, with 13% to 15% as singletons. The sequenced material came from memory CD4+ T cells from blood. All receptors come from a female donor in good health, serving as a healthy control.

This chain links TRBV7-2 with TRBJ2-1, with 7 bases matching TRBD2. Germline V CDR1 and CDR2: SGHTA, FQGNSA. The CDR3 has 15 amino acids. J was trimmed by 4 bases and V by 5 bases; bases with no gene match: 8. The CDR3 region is CASSPLADVYNEQFF. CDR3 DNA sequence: TGTGCCAGCAGCCCGCTAGCGGATGTTTACAATGAGCAGTTCTTC.

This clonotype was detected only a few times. In DNA form, the CDR3 reads TGTGCCACCAGCAGATACCGGGAGTTCTACGAGCAGTACTTC. The encoded protein is CATSRYREFYEQYF. The V and J genes are TRBV15 and TRBJ2-7, with a weak D call TRBD2 (6 bases). V dropped 2 bases and J dropped 3 bases, with 11 bases sitting between them. CDR1 and CDR2 (germline): LNHNV, YYDKDF (reference sequence). This CDR3 is built from 14 residues.

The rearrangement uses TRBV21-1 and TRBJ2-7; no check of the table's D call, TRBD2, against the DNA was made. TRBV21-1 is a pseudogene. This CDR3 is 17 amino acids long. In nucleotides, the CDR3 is TGTGCCAGCAGCAAAGCGGTCCAGGGACTGTTAGCCTACAAGCAGTACTTC. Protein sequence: CASSKAVQGLLAYKQYF.

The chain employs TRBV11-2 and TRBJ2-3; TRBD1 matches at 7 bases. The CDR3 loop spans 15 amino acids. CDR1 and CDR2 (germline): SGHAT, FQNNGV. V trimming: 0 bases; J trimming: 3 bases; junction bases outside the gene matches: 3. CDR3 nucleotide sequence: TGTGCCAGCAGCTTAGATCAGGGGGAGACAGATACGCAGTATTTT. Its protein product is CASSLDQGETDTQYF.

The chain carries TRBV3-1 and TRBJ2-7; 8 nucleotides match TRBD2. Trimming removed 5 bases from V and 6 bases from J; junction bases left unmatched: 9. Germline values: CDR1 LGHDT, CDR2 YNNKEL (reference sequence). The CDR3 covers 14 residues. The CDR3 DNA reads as TGTGCCAGCAGCTCCAGGGGACTAGTTGGCGAGCAGTACTTC. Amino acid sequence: CASSSRGLVGEQYF.

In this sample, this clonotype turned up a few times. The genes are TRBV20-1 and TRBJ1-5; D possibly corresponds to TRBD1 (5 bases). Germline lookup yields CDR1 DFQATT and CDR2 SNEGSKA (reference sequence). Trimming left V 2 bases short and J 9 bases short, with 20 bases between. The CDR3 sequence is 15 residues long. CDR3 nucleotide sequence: TGCAGTGCTAGACCCGGGGGTTCTTTGAAAAGGCCCCAGCATTTT. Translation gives CSARPGGSLKRPQHF.

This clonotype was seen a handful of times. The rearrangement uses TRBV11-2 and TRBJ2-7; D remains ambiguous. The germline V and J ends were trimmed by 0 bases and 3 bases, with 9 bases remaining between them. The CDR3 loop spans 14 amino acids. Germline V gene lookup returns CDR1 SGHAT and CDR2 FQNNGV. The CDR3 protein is CASSLDRALYEQYF. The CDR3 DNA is TGTGCCAGCAGCTTAGATCGTGCCCTCTACGAGCAGTACTTC.

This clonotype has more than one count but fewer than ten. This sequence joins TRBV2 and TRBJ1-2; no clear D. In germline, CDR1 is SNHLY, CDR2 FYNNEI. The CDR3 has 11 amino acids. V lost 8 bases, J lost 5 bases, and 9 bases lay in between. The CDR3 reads CASRKEYGYTF. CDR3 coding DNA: TGTGCCAGCCGCAAGGAGTATGGCTACACCTTC.

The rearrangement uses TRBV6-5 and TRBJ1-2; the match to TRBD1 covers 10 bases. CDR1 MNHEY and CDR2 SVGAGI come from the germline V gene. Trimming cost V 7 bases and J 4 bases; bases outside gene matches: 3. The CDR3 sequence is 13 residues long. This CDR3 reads CASTRTGGYGYTF. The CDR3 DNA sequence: TGTGCCAGCACCCGGACAGGGGGCTATGGCTACACCTTC.

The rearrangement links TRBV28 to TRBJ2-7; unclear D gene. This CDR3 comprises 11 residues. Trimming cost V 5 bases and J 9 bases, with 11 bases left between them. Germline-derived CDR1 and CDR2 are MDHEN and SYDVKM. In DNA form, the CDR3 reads TGTGCCAGCAGTGTGGCCGAAGGGCAGTACTTC. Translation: CASSVAEGQYF.

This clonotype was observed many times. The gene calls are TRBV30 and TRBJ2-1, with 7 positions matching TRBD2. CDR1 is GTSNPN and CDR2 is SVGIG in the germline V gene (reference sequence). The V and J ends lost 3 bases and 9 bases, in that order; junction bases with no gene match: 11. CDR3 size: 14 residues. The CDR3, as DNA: TGTGCCTGGAGCTACGGACTAGTTCGAGGTGAGCAGTTCTTC. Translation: CAWSYGLVRGEQFF.

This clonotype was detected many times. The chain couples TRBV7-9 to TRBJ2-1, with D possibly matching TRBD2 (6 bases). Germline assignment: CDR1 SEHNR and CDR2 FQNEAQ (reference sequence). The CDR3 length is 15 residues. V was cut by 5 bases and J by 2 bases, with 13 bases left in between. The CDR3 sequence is CASSPGRDPYNEQFF. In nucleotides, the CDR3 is TGTGCCAGCAGCCCTGGGCGGGATCCCTACAATGAGCAGTTCTTC.

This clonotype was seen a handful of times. The CDR3 nucleotides are TGCGCCAGCAGGGAGGACAGGGTGACTGAAGCTTTCTTT. Encoded protein: CASREDRVTEAFF. This chain joins TRBV10-2 and TRBJ1-1; 8 bases are shared with TRBD1. The germline CDR1 and CDR2 sequences are WSHSY and SAAADI. V trimming: 6 bases; J trimming: 5 bases; junction bases outside the gene matches: 5. CDR3 size: 13 residues.

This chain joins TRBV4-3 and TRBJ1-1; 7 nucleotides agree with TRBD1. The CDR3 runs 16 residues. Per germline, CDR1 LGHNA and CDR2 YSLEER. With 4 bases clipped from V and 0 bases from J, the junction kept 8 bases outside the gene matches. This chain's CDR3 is CASSRGQAHLNTEAFF. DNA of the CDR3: TGCGCCAGCAGCCGTGGACAGGCTCACCTGAACACTGAAGCTTTCTTT.

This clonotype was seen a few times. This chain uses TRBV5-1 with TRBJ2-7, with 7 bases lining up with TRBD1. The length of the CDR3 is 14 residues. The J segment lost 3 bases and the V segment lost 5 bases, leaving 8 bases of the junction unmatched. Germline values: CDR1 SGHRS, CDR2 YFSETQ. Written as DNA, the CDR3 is TGCGCCAGCAGGACCGGGACAGCGAACTACGAGCAGTACTTC. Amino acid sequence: CASRTGTANYEQYF. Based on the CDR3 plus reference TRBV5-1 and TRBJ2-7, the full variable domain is KAGVTQTPRYLIKTRGQQVTLSCSPISGHRSVSWYQQTPGQGLQFLFEYFSETQRNKGNFPGRFSGRQFSNSRSEMNVSTLELGDSALYLCASRTGTANYEQYFGPGTRLTVT.

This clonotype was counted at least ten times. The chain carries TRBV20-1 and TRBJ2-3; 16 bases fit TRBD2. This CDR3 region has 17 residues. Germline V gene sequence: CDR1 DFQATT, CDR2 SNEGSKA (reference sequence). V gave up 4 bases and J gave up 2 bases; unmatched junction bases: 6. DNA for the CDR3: TGCAGTGCTACCGGGACTAGCGGGAGGGGGTACACAGATACGCAGTATTTT. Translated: CSATGTSGRGYTDTQYF.

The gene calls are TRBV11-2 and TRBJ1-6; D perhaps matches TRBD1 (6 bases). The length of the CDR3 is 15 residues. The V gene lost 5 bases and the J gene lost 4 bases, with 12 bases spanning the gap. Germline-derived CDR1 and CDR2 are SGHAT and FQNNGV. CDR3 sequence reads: CASSPEGTYNSPLHF. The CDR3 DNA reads TGTGCCAGCAGCCCGGAGGGGACATATAATTCACCCCTCCACTTT.

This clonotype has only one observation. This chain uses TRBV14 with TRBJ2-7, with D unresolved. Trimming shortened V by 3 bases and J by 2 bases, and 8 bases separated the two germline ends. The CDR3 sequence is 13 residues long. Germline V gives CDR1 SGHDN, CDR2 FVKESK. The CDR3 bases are TGTGCCAGCAGCCACACAACTACCTACGAGCAGTACTTC. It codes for CASSHTTTYEQYF.

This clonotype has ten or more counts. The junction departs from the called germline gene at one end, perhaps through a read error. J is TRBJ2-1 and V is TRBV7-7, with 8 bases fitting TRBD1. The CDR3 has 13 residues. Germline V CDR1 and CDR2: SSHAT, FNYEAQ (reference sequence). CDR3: CASSTDRGNEQFF. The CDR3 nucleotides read TGTGCTAGCAGCACCGACAGGGGCAATGAGCAGTTCTTC.